Following are 28 T cell receptor beta chains from one sample sequenced in a study of blood T cell repertoires in COVID-19. The method was immunoSEQ multiplex PCR; TCRdb's version includes in-frame clones alone and lacks a portion of them. The sample carries roughly 54,000 clones, around four fifths recorded once. Sequenced sample: peripheral blood. Source of these receptors: a man aged 50 to 59 with acute or convalescent COVID-19.

This sequence joins TRBV3-1 (or the pseudogene TRBV3-2) and TRBJ1-5, with a possible D match to TRBD1 (6 bases). The germline V gene encodes CDR1 LGHDT and CDR2 YNNKEL (reference sequence). Trimming shortened V by 0 bases and J by 9 bases, and 6 bases separated the two germline ends. This CDR3 spans 12 amino acids. This chain's CDR3 is CASSQDRGPQHF. The CDR3 coding sequence is TGTGCCAGCAGCCAAGACAGGGGGCCCCAGCATTTT.

The chain is built from TRBV11-1 and TRBJ2-5, with 9 bases that match TRBD1. The CDR3 has 14 amino acids. Germline values: CDR1 SGHAT, CDR2 FQDESV (reference sequence). Trimming cost V 5 bases and J 5 bases; bases outside gene matches: 6. CDR3 loop: CASSEDRGRETQYF. As DNA, the CDR3 is TGTGCCAGCAGCGAGGACAGGGGCCGGGAGACCCAGTACTTC.

The chain employs TRBV7-2 and TRBJ1-1; the match to TRBD1 covers 7 bases. The V gene's germline CDR1 is SGHTA and CDR2 FQGNSA. The V and J ends lost 5 bases and 5 bases, in that order; junction bases with no gene match: 11. CDR3 length: 15 residues. CDR3: CASSLLTGPRTEAFF. CDR3 bases: TGTGCCAGCAGCCTGCTGACAGGGCCGCGGACTGAAGCTTTCTTT.

This clone was seen ten or more times. The chain links TRBV2 to TRBJ2-1, with TRBD2 matching 8 bases. Germline-derived CDR1 and CDR2 are SNHLY and FYNNEI. Germline trimming cut 4 bases from V and 7 bases from J; bases unmatched to any gene: 9. The CDR3 sequence is 15 residues long. CDR3 amino acids: CASSGGSGGVNEQFF. The CDR3 DNA is TGTGCCAGCAGTGGCGGAAGCGGGGGAGTGAATGAGCAGTTCTTC.

This sequence joins TRBV2 and TRBJ1-1; 7 nucleotides line up with TRBD1. The CDR3 spans 14 residues. V shed 7 bases and J 4 bases; nucleotides not matched to a gene: 9. From germline, CDR1 is SNHLY and CDR2 FYNNEI. DNA of the CDR3: TGTGCCAGCACCGACACAGGGGAAGGCACTGAAGCTTTCTTT. Protein product: CASTDTGEGTEAFF.

This clone was seen more than once but under ten times. This chain joins TRBV6-5 and TRBJ2-2; TRBD2 is a possible D gene (6 bases). Trimming took off 6 bases at V and 7 bases at J, with 15 bases between the two ends. Germline assignment: CDR1 MNHEY and CDR2 SVGAGI. This CDR3 has 14 residues. CDR3 sequence: CASSLGGGNGELFF. The CDR3, as DNA: TGTGCCAGCAGCTTGGGCGGCGGGAACGGGGAGCTGTTTTTT.

The rearrangement links TRBV7-8 to TRBJ2-1, with 9 bases aligning to TRBD2. This CDR3 has 16 amino acids. CDR1 and CDR2 (germline): SGHVS, FQNEAQ. Losses at the gene ends were 2 bases for V and 4 bases for J; bases not matched to a gene: 6. CDR3 DNA sequence: TGTGCCAGCAGCTTAATGGCGGGGGGGATGTACAATGAGCAGTTCTTC. It codes for CASSLMAGGMYNEQFF.

V and J are TRBV6-5 and TRBJ2-7, with TRBD1 matching over 10 bases. The germline V gene has CDR1 MNHEY and CDR2 SVGAGI. The CDR3 length is 13 residues. Losses at the gene ends were 7 bases for V and 5 bases for J; bases not matched to a gene: 5. The CDR3 reads CASTDRGPDEQYF. CDR3 DNA sequence: TGTGCCAGCACAGACAGGGGGCCGGACGAGCAGTACTTC.

The J gene is TRBJ1-3, the V gene TRBV27; D is uncertain. The CDR3 has 16 residues. Per the germline V gene, CDR1 is MNHEY and CDR2 is SMNVEV (reference sequence). Trimming pared 6 bases from V and 0 bases from J, leaving 15 bases between. CDR3 sequence reads: CASSLDLRSSGNTIYF. The DNA of the CDR3 is TGTGCCAGCAGCCTCGATCTTAGGAGCTCTGGAAACACCATATATTTT.

The V call is TRBV6-5, the J call TRBJ2-7, with TRBD1 matching over 11 bases. J was trimmed by 2 bases and V by 7 bases; bases with no gene match: 4. Germline CDR1 is MNHEY and CDR2 is SVGAGI. CDR3 length: 14 residues. CDR3: CASNPGQGAYEQYF. The CDR3, as DNA: TGTGCCAGCAACCCGGGACAGGGGGCCTACGAGCAGTACTTC.

This clone was counted a few times. The rearrangement links TRBV5-6 to TRBJ1-3, with a tentative D call TRBD1 (5 bases). The germline V gene encodes CDR1 SGHDT and CDR2 YYEEEE. The CDR3 consists of 14 residues. Between the trimmed V and J ends, which lost 3 bases and 2 bases, there was a span of 9 bases. The CDR3 bases are TGTGCCAGCAGCTCGGAAGGGGCTGGAAACACCATATATTTT. Its protein is CASSSEGAGNTIYF.

The chain links TRBV15 to TRBJ2-7, with 7 bases fitting TRBD1. Germline loops: CDR1 LNHNV, CDR2 YYDKDF (reference sequence). The length of the CDR3 is 15 residues. Trimming removed 4 bases from V and 7 bases from J; junction bases left unmatched: 13. CDR3: CATSIWDSSFVEQYF. Here the CDR3 DNA reads TGTGCCACCAGCATTTGGGACAGTAGCTTTGTAGAGCAGTACTTC.

The genes are TRBV7-9 and TRBJ2-2; D is possibly TRBD2 (6 bases). Per the germline V gene, CDR1 is SEHNR and CDR2 is FQNEAQ (reference sequence). The V gene lost 7 bases and the J gene lost 6 bases, with 9 bases spanning the gap. This CDR3 comprises 12 residues. The CDR3 DNA sequence: TGTGCCAGCACCTCGGGGGCCGGGGAGCTGTTTTTT. Translated: CASTSGAGELFF.

This chain uses TRBV2 with TRBJ2-7; 7 bases match TRBD1. There are 14 residues in the CDR3. The V and J ends lost 5 bases and 0 bases, in that order; junction bases with no gene match: 4. Per germline, CDR1 SNHLY and CDR2 FYNNEI. The DNA of the CDR3 is TGTGCCAGCAGTAGGGGACAGCACTCCTACGAGCAGTACTTC. Translation: CASSRGQHSYEQYF.

This clone was observed a few times. The gene calls are TRBV2 and TRBJ2-7, with D perhaps matching TRBD1 (5 bases). V lost 7 bases to trimming and J lost 0 bases, with 7 bases between them. Germline assignment: CDR1 SNHLY and CDR2 FYNNEI. The CDR3 sequence is 12 residues long. CDR3 sequence: CASKDTSYEQYF. The DNA of the CDR3 is TGTGCCAGCAAGGACACCTCCTACGAGCAGTACTTC.

The chain employs TRBV5-4 and TRBJ2-2; the match to TRBD2 covers 10 bases. Trimming cost V 1 base and J 1 base; bases outside gene matches: 7. Germline V lookup: CDR1 SGHNT, CDR2 YYREEE (reference sequence). There are 18 residues in the CDR3. This CDR3 reads CASSLLLSGRLNTGELFF. As DNA, the CDR3 is TGTGCCAGCAGCTTGCTCCTTAGCGGGAGGCTGAACACCGGGGAGCTGTTTTTT. The whole variable domain, remainder taken from reference TRBV5-4 and TRBJ2-2, is ETGVTQSPTHLIKTRGQQVTLRCSSQSGHNTVSWYQQALGQGPQFIFQYYREEENGRGNFPPRFSGLQFPNYSSELNVNALELDDSALYLCASSLLLSGRLNTGELFFGEGSRLTVL.

The genes are TRBV28 and TRBJ1-1, with TRBD1 matching over 10 bases. Germline CDR1 and CDR2: MDHEN and SYDVKM. V was clipped by 4 bases and J by 11 bases; unmatched bases: 7. The CDR3 sequence is 13 residues long. The CDR3 nucleotides are TGTGCCAGCAGTTACGCGATGGACAGGGGGGCTTTCTTT. Protein: CASSYAMDRGAFF.

CDR3 sequence (DNA): TGTGCCAGCAGCTTAGCCACTAGCGACAATGAGCAGTTCTTC. It is translated as CASSLATSDNEQFF. This rearrangement joins TRBV7-2 to TRBJ2-1, with TRBD2 identical over 7 bases. J gave up 5 bases and V 0 bases, and 1 base lay outside the gene matches. The CDR3 is 14 residues long. Germline V lookup: CDR1 SGHTA, CDR2 FQGNSA.

V gene TRBV30 combines with J gene TRBJ2-3; a weak D match, TRBD2 (7 bases). The V gene lost 4 bases and the J gene lost 5 bases, with 16 bases spanning the gap. The CDR3 runs to 14 residues. The germline V gene encodes CDR1 GTSNPN and CDR2 SVGIG (reference sequence). CDR3 protein: CAWIEGGVGDTQYF. CDR3 nucleotide sequence: TGTGCCTGGATAGAGGGGGGGGTAGGAGATACGCAGTATTTT.

This chain uses TRBV6-5 with TRBJ2-7; TRBD2 matches 7 bases. Germline assignment: CDR1 MNHEY and CDR2 SVGAGI. This CDR3 contains 13 residues. V lost 7 bases to trimming and J lost 0 bases; unmatched junction nucleotides: 3. Here the CDR3 DNA reads TGTGCCAGCACGGGGGGAAGCTCCTACGAGCAGTACTTC. This gives the protein CASTGGSSYEQYF.

The chain carries TRBV4-1 and TRBJ1-1; no clear D. Germline assignment: CDR1 MGHRA and CDR2 YSYEKL. This CDR3 has 12 amino acids. Trimming stripped 5 bases from V and 3 bases from J, with 7 bases between. The chain's CDR3 is CASSSLYTEAFF. CDR3 DNA sequence: TGCGCCAGCAGCTCTCTTTACACTGAAGCTTTCTTT.

The chain has TRBV4-2 and TRBJ1-5, with D hard to call. CDR1 and CDR2 from the germline V gene are LGHNA and YNFKEQ. Trimming left V 1 base short and J 4 bases short, with 5 bases between. CDR3 length: 13 residues. The CDR3 nucleotides read TGTGCCAGCAGCCAAGGGGAGAATCAGCCCCAGCATTTT. Protein product: CASSQGENQPQHF.

The CDR3 DNA follows: TGCAGCGCCGACAAAAGGACTGAAGCTTTCTTT. As protein: CSADKRTEAFF. This chain joins TRBV29-1 and TRBJ1-1; no clear D. V was clipped by 7 bases and J by 5 bases, with 11 bases between them. This CDR3 is 11 amino acids long. CDR1 SQVTM and CDR2 ANQGSEA come from the germline V gene.

The rearrangement joins TRBV7-8 to TRBJ1-4, with TRBD1 identical over 9 bases. Germline V CDR1 and CDR2: SGHVS, FQNEAQ. J was trimmed by 4 bases and V by 5 bases; bases with no gene match: 8. The CDR3 loop spans 16 amino acids. This chain's CDR3 is CASSVRDRAYNEKLFF. CDR3 coding DNA: TGTGCCAGCAGCGTCCGGGACAGGGCCTATAATGAAAAACTGTTTTTT.

This clone occurred a few times. The V and J genes are TRBV9 and TRBJ1-2; D unclear. Trimming stripped 1 base from V and 4 bases from J, with 20 bases between. Germline CDR1 SGDLS, CDR2 YYNGEE. The CDR3 is made up of 17 amino acids. In DNA form, the CDR3 reads TGTGCCAGCAGCGTAACTTCTATACCCCTAAGCGGCTATGGCTACACCTTC. Protein sequence: CASSVTSIPLSGYGYTF. The whole variable domain, remainder taken from reference TRBV9 and TRBJ1-2, is DSGVTQTPKHLITATGQRVTLRCSPRSGDLSVYWYQQSLDQGLQFLIQYYNGEERAKGNILERFSAQQFPDLHSELNLSSLELGDSALYFCASSVTSIPLSGYGYTFGSGTRLTVV.

The chain couples TRBV7-2 to TRBJ2-7, with D possibly TRBD1 on 5 matching bases. The length of the CDR3 is 13 residues. Germline-derived CDR1 and CDR2 are SGHTA and FQGNSA. V gave up 6 bases and J gave up 0 bases, with 9 bases separating them. The DNA for the CDR3 is TGTGCCAGCAGTCGGACATCCTCCTACGAGCAGTACTTC. Translating it yields CASSRTSSYEQYF. Supplemented by reference TRBV7-2 and TRBJ2-7, the full variable domain reads GAGVSQSPSNKVTEKGKDVELRCDPISGHTALYWYRQSLGQGLEFLIYFQGNSAPDKSGLPSDRFSAERTGGSVSTLTIQRTQQEDSAVYLCASSRTSSYEQYFGPGTRLTVT.

This chain uses TRBV10-1 with TRBJ1-1, with D possibly TRBD1 on 5 matching bases. Between the trimmed V and J ends, which lost 0 bases and 6 bases, there was a span of 8 bases. The CDR3 loop spans 13 amino acids. Germline loops: CDR1 WNHNN, CDR2 SYGVQD (reference sequence). Here the CDR3 DNA reads TGCGCCAGCAGTGAGTCAGGAGGGGCTGAAGCTTTCTTT. Its translation is CASSESGGAEAFF.

In this sample, this clone turned up once. The rearrangement links TRBV13 to TRBJ1-1, with TRBD1 matching over 7 bases. Germline CDR1 PRHDT, CDR2 FYEKMQ (reference sequence). J lost 0 bases, V lost 5 bases, and 6 bases had no gene match. This CDR3 has 15 residues. The CDR3: CASSPGTVMNTEAFF. DNA of the CDR3: TGTGCCAGCAGCCCTGGGACAGTTATGAACACTGAAGCTTTCTTT.